These T cell receptor beta chains were read from a single sample in a study of blood T cell repertoires in COVID-19. This table comes from immunoSEQ multiplex PCR, and its TCRdb copy is limited to in-frame clones, with some not included. The data show 260,000 or so clones, with roughly 90% seen just once and more than 7.5% held by the top ten. The sample taken for sequencing was peripheral blood. All receptors derive from a man between 18 and 29 years old with active or convalescent COVID-19. CDR3s include the opening cysteine and the closing phenylalanine or tryptophan. Each record gives: V gene, J gene, clone size, D gene, CDR3 protein, CDR3 DNA. The D gene is left open where the match is weak. Clone size is not always given. Where it is, it says once, few, many or a class for expanded clones.

>TRBV7-8|TRBJ2-1|.|TRBD1
CASSLVDRVHNEQFF
TGTGCCAGCAGCTTAGTGGACAGGGTACACAATGAGCAGTTCTTC
>TRBV7-8|TRBJ2-7|.|TRBD1
CASSLSDRGPYEQYF
TGTGCCAGCAGCCTCTCGGACAGGGGACCCTACGAGCAGTACTTC
>TRBV7-2|TRBJ2-3|.|TRBD2
CAKGLAGGDTQYF
TGTGCCAAGGGACTAGCAGGGGGAGATACGCAGTATTTT
>TRBV11-2|TRBJ2-2|once|.
CASSSPGRGELFF
TGTGCCAGCAGCTCTCCAGGGAGGGGGGAGCTGTTTTTT
>TRBV9|TRBJ2-3|.|.
CASSRAGSTDTQYF
TGTGCCAGCAGCAGGGCGGGGAGCACAGATACGCAGTATTTT
>TRBV2|TRBJ1-2|.|.
CASSPQGSGYTF
TGTGCCAGCAGTCCACAGGGTAGCGGCTACACCTTC
>TRBV7-9|TRBJ2-7|.|.
CASSLGTPEISYEQYF
TGTGCCAGCAGCCTCGGGACTCCCGAGATCTCCTACGAGCAGTACTTC
>TRBV2|TRBJ1-5|.|.
CASSTDRYNQPQHF
TGTGCCAGCAGTACCGACAGGTACAATCAGCCCCAGCATTTT
>TRBV7-8|TRBJ2-1|.|.
CASSLGQDSYNEQFF
TGTGCCAGCAGCTTAGGACAGGACTCCTACAATGAGCAGTTCTTC
>TRBV6-5|TRBJ2-2|.|TRBD2
CATAEGLATIGELFF
TGTGCCACCGCGGAGGGACTAGCGACTATCGGGGAGCTGTTTTTT
>TRBV2|TRBJ2-4|.|TRBD1
CASVGPQGWQYF
TGTGCCAGCGTGGGGCCACAGGGGTGGCAGTACTTC
>TRBV18|TRBJ2-7|.|.
CASSPQAPSRSTYEQYF
TGTGCCAGCTCACCACAAGCCCCCAGCAGGTCGACCTACGAGCAGTACTTC
>TRBV2|TRBJ1-4|once|.
CASSPAGSTNEKLFF
TGTGCCAGCAGTCCCGCAGGGTCTACTAATGAAAAACTGTTTTTT
>TRBV5-4|TRBJ2-7|.|.
CATRGADYEQYF
TGTGCCACCAGAGGGGCGGACTACGAGCAGTACTTC
>TRBV2|TRBJ2-1|.|TRBD1
CASSGVRDRGYNEQFF
TGTGCCAGCAGTGGGGTCAGGGACAGGGGGTACAATGAGCAGTTCTTC
>TRBV5-6|TRBJ1-5|.|.
CASSLASEYNQPQHF
TGTGCCAGCAGCTTGGCGTCAGAATACAATCAGCCCCAGCATTTT
>TRBV28|TRBJ2-7|.|.
CASRTTGPIYEQYF
TGTGCCAGCAGGACGACAGGTCCCATCTACGAGCAGTACTTC
>TRBV13|TRBJ2-5|.|.
CASSTPGRYGETQYF
TGTGCCAGCAGCACTCCTGGGAGGTACGGAGAGACCCAGTACTTC
>TRBV2|TRBJ2-7|.|TRBD1
CAGKVGTGMYEQYF
TGTGCCGGGAAGGTGGGGACAGGGATGTACGAGCAGTACTTC
>TRBV7-2|TRBJ2-7|.|TRBD2
CASAGGGEQYF
TGTGCCAGCGCTGGGGGGGGCGAGCAGTACTTC
>TRBV25-1|TRBJ1-6|.|TRBD1
CASAVTGEVDSPLHF
TGTGCCAGCGCGGTAACAGGGGAAGTTGATTCACCCCTCCACTTT
>TRBV7-9|TRBJ1-5|.|TRBD1
CASSLGTGGNQPQHF
TGTGCCAGCAGCTTGGGGACAGGGGGGAATCAGCCCCAGCATTTT
>TRBV9|TRBJ2-6|.|TRBD1
CASSAWTGPGANVLTF
TGTGCCAGCAGCGCCTGGACAGGGCCTGGGGCCAACGTCCTGACTTTC
>TRBV19|TRBJ1-5|.|.
CASSILRYQPQHF
TGTGCCAGTAGTATCCTGAGATATCAGCCCCAGCATTTT
>TRBV5-1|TRBJ1-1|.|TRBD1
CASRWTGGTEAFF
TGCGCCAGCAGGTGGACAGGGGGTACTGAAGCTTTCTTT
>TRBV6-5|TRBJ2-7|.|.
CASSYRGAQNEQYF
TGTGCCAGCAGCTACCGTGGGGCCCAGAATGAGCAGTACTTC
>TRBV2|TRBJ1-5|.|.
CASSEWPGLNRDQPQHF
TGTGCCAGCAGTGAATGGCCAGGGTTGAATCGTGATCAGCCCCAGCATTTT
>TRBV4-1|TRBJ1-1|.|.
CASSPMNTEAFF
TGCGCCAGCAGCCCCATGAACACTGAAGCTTTCTTT
>TRBV30|TRBJ2-2|.|.
CAWRALYAGPANTGELFF
TGTGCCTGGAGAGCGCTCTACGCGGGGCCAGCGAACACCGGGGAGCTGTTTTTT
>TRBV4-1|TRBJ2-3|.|.
CASSQDGLNDDTQYF
TGCGCCAGCAGCCAAGACGGACTAAACGACGATACGCAGTATTTT
>TRBV2|TRBJ2-1|.|TRBD2
CASSAGSRTRASGLQQFF
TGTGCCAGCAGCGCCGGGTCCCGGACTAGAGCCTCCGGATTGCAGCAGTTCTTC
>TRBV5-4|TRBJ1-5|.|TRBD1
CASSETGGLSNQPQHF
TGTGCCAGCAGCGAGACAGGGGGGTTGAGCAATCAGCCCCAGCATTTT
>TRBV7-9|TRBJ2-3|.|.
CASSLGQQNTDTQYF
TGTGCCAGCAGCTTGGGGCAGCAAAACACAGATACGCAGTATTTT
>TRBV9|TRBJ1-4|once|.
CASSVSWAGEKLFF
TGTGCCAGCAGCGTATCCTGGGCCGGTGAAAAACTGTTTTTT
>TRBV6-1|TRBJ1-6|.|.
CASSERRGSYNSPLHF
TGTGCCAGCAGTGAAAGGAGAGGCTCCTATAATTCACCCCTCCACTTT
>TRBV3-1/TRBV3-2|TRBJ1-4|.|TRBD1
CASSHRTGGDEKLFF
TGTGCCAGCAGCCACCGGACAGGGGGGGATGAAAAACTGTTTTTT
>TRBV6-2/TRBV6-3|TRBJ2-5|.|.
CASSINTGEYQETQYF
TGTGCCAGCAGCATCAATACGGGAGAGTACCAAGAGACCCAGTACTTC
>TRBV7-9|TRBJ1-1|.|.
CASSLSGGTEAFF
TGTGCCAGCAGCCTGTCCGGGGGTACTGAAGCTTTCTTT
>TRBV3-1/TRBV3-2|TRBJ2-6|.|.
CASSQATAAGANVLTF
TGTGCCAGCAGCCAAGCCACCGCGGCCGGGGCCAACGTCCTGACTTTC
>TRBV12-5|TRBJ2-1|.|TRBD1
CASGFGGTGFVSSYNEQFF
TGTGCTAGTGGTTTTGGCGGGACAGGGTTTGTGAGCTCCTACAATGAGCAGTTCTTC
>TRBV5-5|TRBJ1-1|.|.
CASSPVRVNTEAFF
TGTGCCAGCAGCCCTGTCAGGGTGAACACTGAAGCTTTCTTT
>TRBV7-2|TRBJ2-7|.|TRBD2
CASSSSSGGYEQYF
TGTGCCAGCAGCTCCTCTAGCGGGGGCTACGAGCAGTACTTC
>TRBV6-5|TRBJ1-4|.|.
CASSTLGVGEKLFF
TGTGCCAGCAGTACGCTCGGGGTCGGTGAAAAACTGTTTTTT
>TRBV7-9|TRBJ1-1|few|TRBD1
CASSLQQGTLEAFF
TGTGCCAGCAGCCTGCAACAGGGGACCCTTGAAGCTTTCTTT
>TRBV27|TRBJ2-7|.|TRBD2
CASSLGTRYEQYF
TGTGCCAGCAGTCTCGGGACTAGGTACGAGCAGTACTTC
>TRBV10-3|TRBJ1-2|once|TRBD1
CAISAPRDRGYGYTF
TGTGCCATCAGCGCTCCTCGGGACAGGGGATATGGCTACACCTTC
>TRBV12-5|TRBJ2-5|.|.
CASGLVRGSAGATKETQYF
TGTGCTAGTGGTTTGGTTCGAGGCTCTGCAGGGGCCACAAAAGAGACCCAGTACTTC
>TRBV15|TRBJ1-6|.|TRBD1
CATSRDLDRGVSPLHF
TGTGCCACCAGCAGAGATTTGGACAGGGGAGTTTCACCCCTCCACTTT
>TRBV6-5|TRBJ2-7|few|.
CASRRTSNEQYF
TGTGCCAGCAGGCGAACTAGCAACGAGCAGTACTTC
>TRBV5-4|TRBJ1-6|.|.
CASSLFGTTSYNSPLHF
TGTGCCAGCAGCTTGTTCGGGACAACCAGCTATAATTCACCCCTCCACTTT
>TRBV4-2|TRBJ2-3|.|.
CASSQGPGITDTQYF
TGTGCCAGCAGCCAAGGCCCGGGTATCACAGATACGCAGTATTTT
>TRBV7-9|TRBJ1-2|.|.
CASSLSENYGYTF
TGTGCCAGCAGCTTGTCTGAGAACTATGGCTACACCTTC